Listed below are T cell receptor beta chains from one sample, sequenced in a study of shared clonotypes between healthy human individuals. Repertoires were generated with immunoSEQ multiplex PCR, while TCRdb's copy carries only in-frame clones and drops some. The sample holds around 2,000,000 clones; roughly 94% are singletons and the top ten take 0.9% to 1.3%. Sequencing input: naive CD8+ T cells sorted from blood. These receptors were taken from a man between 18 and 35 years old in good health. Both conserved end residues are part of each CDR3. A D gene is named only where the DNA matches it firmly. Clone size is stated in some rows and not others, as once, few, many or a class when expanded.

D	V	size	J	DNA	CDR3
.	TRBV29-1	.	TRBJ2-5	TGCAGCGTTGGTTGGCTAGCGACGGGGGAGACCCAGTACTTC	CSVGWLATGETQYF
.	TRBV20-1	many	TRBJ1-1	TGCAGGCTCCGCAGGGACGAGGCGGCTTTCTTT	CRLRRDEAAFF
TRBD2	TRBV12-5	once	TRBJ2-1	TGTGCTAGTGGTCTCGGGACTAGCCGCAATGAGCAGTTCTTC	CASGLGTSRNEQFF
.	TRBV5-1	.	TRBJ1-1	TGCGCCAGCAGCTTGGTCGCCGCGGGCCCTGAAGCTTTCTTT	CASSLVAAGPEAFF
TRBD1	TRBV7-9	.	TRBJ2-7	TGTGCCAGCAGCACCCGGACAGGTTGGGGTTACGAGCAGTACTTC	CASSTRTGWGYEQYF
.	TRBV10-2	once	TRBJ2-2	TGCGCCAGCAGTGATGGGGGTGCCGGGGAGCTGTTTTTT	CASSDGGAGELFF
TRBD2	TRBV19	once	TRBJ2-3	TGTGCCAGTAGTCCTTCCGACGGGGGGGCTGGCACAGATACGCAGTATTTT	CASSPSDGGAGTDTQYF
TRBD1	TRBV28	.	TRBJ2-7	TGTGCCAGCAGTCTATACTCAGGGGGCCAATACGAGCAGTACTTC	CASSLYSGGQYEQYF
TRBD2	TRBV12-5	.	TRBJ2-2	TGTGCTAGTGCCCTAGCGGGAGTAATTGACGGGGAGCTGTTTTTT	CASALAGVIDGELFF
.	TRBV5-5	.	TRBJ1-4	TGTGCCAGCAGCTTGAGGGATGGGACTAATGAAAAACTGTTTTTT	CASSLRDGTNEKLFF
TRBD1	TRBV4-3	.	TRBJ1-2	TGCGCCAGCAGCCAAGTGGGGACAGGGTATGGCTACACCTTC	CASSQVGTGYGYTF
TRBD2	TRBV5-4	.	TRBJ2-3	TGTGCCAGCAGCTTGAACAGCGGGGACTTTATCACAGATACGCAGTATTTT	CASSLNSGDFITDTQYF
TRBD1	TRBV7-6	.	TRBJ2-5	TGTGCCAGCAGCTTCGGACAGGGGGGTTCAGAGACCCAGTACTTC	CASSFGQGGSETQYF
.	TRBV30	.	TRBJ1-6	TGTGCTTATAGCGGGGTAGGAGGAAATTCACCCCTCCACTTT	CAYSGVGGNSPLHF
TRBD2	TRBV29-1	.	TRBJ2-7	TGCAGCGTTTTAACCGGGACTAGTTACGAGCAGTACTTC	CSVLTGTSYEQYF
TRBD1	TRBV5-1	.	TRBJ2-7	TGCGCCAGCAGCTTGGCCACAGGGGGCTTCGAGCAGTACTTC	CASSLATGGFEQYF
.	TRBV9	.	TRBJ2-5	TGTGCCAGCAGCCAGGGGGGCTTGCAAGAGACCCAGTACTTC	CASSQGGLQETQYF
.	TRBV4-1	.	TRBJ2-3	TGCGCCAGCAGCCAAGGGGCTGGCACAGATACGCAGTATTTT	CASSQGAGTDTQYF
TRBD1	TRBV15	.	TRBJ1-2	TGTGCCACCAGCAGGGACAGGGGGGAAGGGCTAGCTAACTATGGCTACACCTTC	CATSRDRGEGLANYGYTF
TRBD2	TRBV19	once	TRBJ2-1	TGTGCCAGTAGTAAGTGGACTAGCGGGAGTGGTGAGCAGTTCTTC	CASSKWTSGSGEQFF
.	TRBV7-9	.	TRBJ2-7	TGTGCCAGCAGCCACGACAGTTCTCTGGGGTCCGAGCAGTACTTC	CASSHDSSLGSEQYF
.	TRBV5-1	.	TRBJ2-1	TGCGCCAGCAGCTTGTTGGGCGGGGGCCCCTACAATGAGCAGTTCTTC	CASSLLGGGPYNEQFF
.	TRBV5-1	.	TRBJ2-2	TGCGCCAGCAGCAGTAACGGGGAGCTGTTTTTT	CASSSNGELFF
.	TRBV4-1	.	TRBJ2-7	TGCGCCAGCAGCCACGCTTCAGAGTACTCCTACGAGCAGTACTTC	CASSHASEYSYEQYF
.	TRBV5-6	.	TRBJ2-7	TGTGCCAGCAGCTGGGCGTTCTTAACGGGGGAACGGTACGAGCAGTACTTC	CASSWAFLTGERYEQYF
.	TRBV11-3	.	TRBJ2-3	TGTGCCAGCAGCTTAGAGGCGGATACGCAGTATTTT	CASSLEADTQYF
.	TRBV9	once	TRBJ2-2	TGTGCCAGCAGCTCGCCGGGGGGCACTAACACCGGGGAGCTGTTTTTT	CASSSPGGTNTGELFF
TRBD1	TRBV27	.	TRBJ2-7	TGTGCCAGCAGTTTATCCTCAGGGGGCTTGACCTACGAGCAGTACTTC	CASSLSSGGLTYEQYF